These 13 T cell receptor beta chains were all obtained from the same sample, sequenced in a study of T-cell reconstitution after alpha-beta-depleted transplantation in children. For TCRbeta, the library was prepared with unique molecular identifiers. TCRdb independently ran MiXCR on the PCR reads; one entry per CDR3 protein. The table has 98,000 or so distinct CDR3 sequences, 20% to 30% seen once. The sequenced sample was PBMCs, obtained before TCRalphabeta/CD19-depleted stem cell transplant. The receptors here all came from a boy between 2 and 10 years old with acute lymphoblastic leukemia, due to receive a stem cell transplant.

CDR3 region: CSAQEGRRRSYEQYF. CDR3 DNA: TGCAGTGCTCAAGAAGGGCGGCGGAGGAGTTACGAGCAGTACTTC. This rearrangement joins TRBV20-1 to TRBJ2-7; a possible D gene is TRBD2 (5 bases). The CDR3 spans 15 residues. In germline, CDR1 is DFQATT, CDR2 SNEGSKA (reference sequence). V was clipped by 5 bases and J by 4 bases, with 21 bases between them.

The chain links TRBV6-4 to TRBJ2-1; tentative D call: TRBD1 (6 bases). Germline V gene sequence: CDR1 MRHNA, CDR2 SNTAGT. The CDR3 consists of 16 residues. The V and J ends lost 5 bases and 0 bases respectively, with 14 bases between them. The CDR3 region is CASSRDIFSSYNEQFF. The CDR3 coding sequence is TGTGCCAGCAGTAGGGACATCTTTTCCTCCTACAATGAGCAGTTCTTC.

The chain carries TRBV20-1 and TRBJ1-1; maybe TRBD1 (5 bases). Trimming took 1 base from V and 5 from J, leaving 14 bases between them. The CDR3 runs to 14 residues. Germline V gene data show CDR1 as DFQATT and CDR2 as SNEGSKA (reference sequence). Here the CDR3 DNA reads TGCAGTGCTAGAGTTTCCGGGGCAAAGACTGAAGCTTTCTTT. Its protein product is CSARVSGAKTEAFF.

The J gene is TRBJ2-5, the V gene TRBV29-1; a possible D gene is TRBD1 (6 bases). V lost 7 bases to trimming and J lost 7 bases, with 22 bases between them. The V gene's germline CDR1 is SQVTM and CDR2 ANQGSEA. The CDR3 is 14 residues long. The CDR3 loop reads CSGPGHLSDGTQYF. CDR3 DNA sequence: TGCAGCGGCCCGGGACATTTATCGGACGGGACCCAGTACTTC.

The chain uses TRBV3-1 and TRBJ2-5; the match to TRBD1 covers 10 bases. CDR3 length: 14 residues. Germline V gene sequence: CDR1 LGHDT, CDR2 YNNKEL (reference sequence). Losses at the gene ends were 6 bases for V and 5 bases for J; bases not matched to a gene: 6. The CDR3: CASRYDRGPETQYF. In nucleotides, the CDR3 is TGTGCCAGCAGGTACGACAGGGGGCCTGAGACCCAGTACTTC.

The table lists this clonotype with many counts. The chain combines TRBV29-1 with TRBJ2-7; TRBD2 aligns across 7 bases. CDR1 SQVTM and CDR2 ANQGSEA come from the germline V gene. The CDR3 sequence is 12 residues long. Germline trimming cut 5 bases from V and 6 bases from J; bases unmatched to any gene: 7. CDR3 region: CSVKTGGGEQYF. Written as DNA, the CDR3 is TGCAGCGTTAAAACGGGAGGAGGCGAGCAGTACTTC.

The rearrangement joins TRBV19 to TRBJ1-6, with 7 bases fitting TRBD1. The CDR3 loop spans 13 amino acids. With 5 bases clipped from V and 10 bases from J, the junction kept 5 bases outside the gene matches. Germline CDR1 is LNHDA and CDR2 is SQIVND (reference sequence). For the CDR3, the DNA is TGTGCCAGTAGTGCCGACAGGGCCTCACCCCTCCACTTT. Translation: CASSADRASPLHF.

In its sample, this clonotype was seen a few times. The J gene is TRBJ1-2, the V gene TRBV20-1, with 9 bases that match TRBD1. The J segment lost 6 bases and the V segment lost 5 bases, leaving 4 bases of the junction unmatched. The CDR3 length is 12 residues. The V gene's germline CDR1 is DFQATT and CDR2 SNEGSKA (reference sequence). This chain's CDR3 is CSAGDRVDGYTF. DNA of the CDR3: TGCAGTGCTGGGGACAGGGTCGATGGCTACACCTTC.

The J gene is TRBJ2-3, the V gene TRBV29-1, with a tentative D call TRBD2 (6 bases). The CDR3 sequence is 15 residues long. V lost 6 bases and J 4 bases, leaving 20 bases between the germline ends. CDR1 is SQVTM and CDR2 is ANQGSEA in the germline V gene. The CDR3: CSVLPAEGRADTQYF. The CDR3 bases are TGCAGCGTCCTGCCGGCGGAGGGGCGCGCAGATACGCAGTATTTT.

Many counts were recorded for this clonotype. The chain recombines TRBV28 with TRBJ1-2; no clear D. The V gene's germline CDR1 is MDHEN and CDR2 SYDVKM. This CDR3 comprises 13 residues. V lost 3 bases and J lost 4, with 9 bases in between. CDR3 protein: CASSFERPYGYTF. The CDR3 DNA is TGTGCCAGCAGTTTCGAACGCCCCTATGGCTACACCTTC.

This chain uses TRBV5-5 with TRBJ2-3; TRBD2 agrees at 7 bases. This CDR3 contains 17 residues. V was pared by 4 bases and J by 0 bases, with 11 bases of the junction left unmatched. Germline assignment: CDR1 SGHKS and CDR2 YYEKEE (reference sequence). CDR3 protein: CASSHVGAGTSTDTQYF. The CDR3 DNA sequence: TGTGCCAGCAGCCATGTGGGAGCGGGGACTAGCACAGATACGCAGTATTTT.

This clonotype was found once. CDR3 DNA: TGCGCCAGCAGCTTTTCTACAGGGGCTGGATACGAGCAGTACTTC. This translates into CASSFSTGAGYEQYF. V usage is TRBV5-1 and J usage is TRBJ2-7, with 7 positions matching TRBD1. V shed 2 bases and J 4 bases; nucleotides not matched to a gene: 9. CDR1 and CDR2 (germline): SGHRS, YFSETQ. CDR3 length equals 15 residues.

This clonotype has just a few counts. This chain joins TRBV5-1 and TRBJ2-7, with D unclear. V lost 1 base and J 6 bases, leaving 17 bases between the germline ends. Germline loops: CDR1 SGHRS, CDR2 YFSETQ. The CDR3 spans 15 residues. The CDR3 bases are TGCGCCAGCAGCTTGCCAGGACCGCCCGGGTCCGAGCAGTACTTC. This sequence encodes CASSLPGPPGSEQYF.